The sequence of this T cell receptor (beta chain) was determined in a study of blood T cell repertoires in COVID-19. This clone is a singleton in its sample. This CDR3 contains 14 residues. The germline V gene has CDR1 SGHNT and CDR2 YYREEE (reference sequence). Between the trimmed V and J ends, which lost 5 bases and 1 base, there was a span of 10 bases. Method: immunoSEQ multiplex PCR; TCRdb's copy keeps in-frame clones and lacks some. The sample lists approximately 250,000 clones, around 83% occurring once. The sequencing input was peripheral blood. The chain is built from TRBV5-4 and TRBJ1-5; D is undetermined. This receptor was obtained from a woman aged 50 to 60 with acute or convalescent COVID-19. The chain's CDR3 is CASSQDGSNQPQHF. DNA for the CDR3: TGTGCCAGCAGTCAAGACGGGAGCAATCAGCCCCAGCATTTT.